A selection of T cell receptor beta chains follows, all from one sample in a study of technical replicates of blood from a few donors. Sequencing was performed with immunoSEQ multiplex PCR; in TCRdb, only in-frame clones are kept and a portion is missing. There are fewer than 100,000 clones in the sample; nearly 97% occur only once, and approximately 0.22% lies in the top ten. Sequencing used T cells isolated from PBMCs. All receptors come from a human donor in good health. The CDR3 runs from the conserved cysteine through the conserved F or W. Fields, in order: CDR3 protein, CDR3 DNA, J gene, D gene, V gene, clone size. The D gene is left open where the match is weak. Part of the rows lack a size; the others show once, few, many or a class for expanded clones.

CDR3aa: CASSLVVNREAFF
CDR3nt: TGTGCCAGCAGCTTAGTCGTTAATCGTGAAGCTTTCTTT
j_gene: TRBJ1-1
d_gene: -
v_gene: TRBV7-8
abundance: once

CDR3aa: CASSTILRGASSGANVLTF
CDR3nt: TGTGCCAGCAGTACTATCCTCAGGGGTGCAAGCTCTGGGGCCAACGTCCTGACTTTC
j_gene: TRBJ2-6
d_gene: -
v_gene: TRBV7-6
abundance: -

CDR3aa: CASSQEPRLTDTQYF
CDR3nt: TGTGCCAGCAGCCAAGAGCCCAGACTCACAGATACGCAGTATTTT
j_gene: TRBJ2-3
d_gene: -
v_gene: TRBV14
abundance: -

CDR3aa: CASSRPGGLGNTIYF
CDR3nt: TGTGCCAGCAGTCGCCCGGGGGGGCTTGGAAACACCATATATTTT
j_gene: TRBJ1-3
d_gene: -
v_gene: TRBV6-5
abundance: -

CDR3aa: CASSFRIQSYGYTF
CDR3nt: TGTGCCAGCAGTTTCAGGATCCAAAGCTATGGCTACACCTTC
j_gene: TRBJ1-2
d_gene: -
v_gene: TRBV7-3
abundance: -

CDR3aa: CASSLALSYEQYF
CDR3nt: TGTGCCAGCAGTTTGGCATTGTCCTACGAGCAGTACTTC
j_gene: TRBJ2-7
d_gene: -
v_gene: TRBV28
abundance: -

CDR3aa: CASSHGLRTLAPKTEAFF
CDR3nt: TGCGCCAGCAGCCATGGCCTAAGGACTCTAGCTCCGAAGACTGAAGCTTTCTTT
j_gene: TRBJ1-1
d_gene: -
v_gene: TRBV4-1
abundance: -

CDR3aa: CASRGRTSGRDYNEQFF
CDR3nt: TGTGCCAGTAGGGGGCGGACTAGCGGGAGGGATTACAATGAGCAGTTCTTC
j_gene: TRBJ2-1
d_gene: TRBD2
v_gene: TRBV19
abundance: -

CDR3aa: CASSRERDGTGELFF
CDR3nt: TGTGCCAGCAGTCGGGAGCGGGACGGCACCGGGGAGCTGTTTTTT
j_gene: TRBJ2-2
d_gene: TRBD2
v_gene: TRBV13
abundance: -

CDR3aa: CSVEEVPGQPQHF
CDR3nt: TGCAGCGTTGAAGAGGTGCCCGGTCAGCCCCAGCATTTT
j_gene: TRBJ1-5
d_gene: -
v_gene: TRBV29-1
abundance: -

CDR3aa: CASSSGTVSGELFF
CDR3nt: TGTGCCAGCAGTAGCGGGACCGTCTCCGGGGAGCTGTTTTTT
j_gene: TRBJ2-2
d_gene: TRBD2
v_gene: TRBV4-2
abundance: -

CDR3aa: CASSQDSNYGYTF
CDR3nt: TGTGCCAGCAGCCAGGACAGTAACTATGGCTACACCTTC
j_gene: TRBJ1-2
d_gene: -
v_gene: TRBV5-4
abundance: -

CDR3aa: CASSYSDRYNEQFF
CDR3nt: TGTGCCAGCAGTTACTCGGACAGATACAATGAGCAGTTCTTC
j_gene: TRBJ2-1
d_gene: -
v_gene: TRBV6-5
abundance: -

CDR3aa: CASSSELGRGQETQYF
CDR3nt: TGCGCCAGCAGCTCTGAACTGGGTAGAGGGCAAGAGACCCAGTACTTC
j_gene: TRBJ2-5
d_gene: -
v_gene: TRBV5-1
abundance: -

CDR3aa: CASRETGGGYGYTF
CDR3nt: TGTGCCAGCAGAGAGACAGGGGGGGGCTATGGCTACACCTTC
j_gene: TRBJ1-2
d_gene: TRBD1
v_gene: TRBV6-6
abundance: -

CDR3aa: CASRLEQTALHGYTF
CDR3nt: TGTGCCAGCAGGTTGGAACAGACCGCACTTCATGGCTACACCTTC
j_gene: TRBJ1-2
d_gene: -
v_gene: TRBV2
abundance: -

CDR3aa: CASSLRGQIDSLSEQYF
CDR3nt: TGCGCCAGCAGCTTAAGAGGGCAGATAGATTCTCTCTCCGAGCAGTACTTC
j_gene: TRBJ2-7
d_gene: -
v_gene: TRBV5-1
abundance: -

CDR3aa: CASRRGGDTGELFF
CDR3nt: TGTGCCAGTAGAAGGGGAGGAGACACCGGGGAGCTGTTTTTT
j_gene: TRBJ2-2
d_gene: -
v_gene: TRBV19
abundance: -

CDR3aa: CATSRDRGLVRRLEQFF
CDR3nt: TGTGCCACCAGCAGAGATCGAGGACTAGTACGGCGTCTGGAGCAGTTCTTC
j_gene: TRBJ2-1
d_gene: TRBD2
v_gene: TRBV15
abundance: -

CDR3aa: CASRGDRPNQPQHF
CDR3nt: TGTGCCAGCAGGGGGGACAGGCCGAATCAGCCCCAGCATTTT
j_gene: TRBJ1-5
d_gene: TRBD1
v_gene: TRBV6-1
abundance: -

CDR3aa: CASSSTGYEQYF
CDR3nt: TGTGCCAGCAGTTCCACAGGCTACGAGCAGTACTTC
j_gene: TRBJ2-7
d_gene: -
v_gene: TRBV6-5
abundance: -

CDR3aa: CASSAYYQTGVTEAFF
CDR3nt: TGTGCCAGCAGCGCGTACTACCAGACAGGGGTCACTGAAGCTTTCTTT
j_gene: TRBJ1-1
d_gene: TRBD1
v_gene: TRBV9
abundance: -

CDR3aa: CASSYLSGGGQETQYF
CDR3nt: TGTGCCAGCAGTTACCTTTCTGGGGGAGGGCAAGAGACCCAGTACTTC
j_gene: TRBJ2-5
d_gene: TRBD2
v_gene: TRBV2
abundance: -

CDR3aa: CASSYGTGGVGDTQYF
CDR3nt: TGTGCCAGCAGTTACGGGACAGGGGGGGTGGGAGATACGCAGTATTTT
j_gene: TRBJ2-3
d_gene: TRBD1
v_gene: TRBV6-6
abundance: -

CDR3aa: CASSESWTGGYTF
CDR3nt: TGTGCCAGCAGTGAATCCTGGACAGGTGGCTACACCTTC
j_gene: TRBJ1-2
d_gene: TRBD1
v_gene: TRBV6-1
abundance: -

CDR3aa: CASRAGGTEAFF
CDR3nt: TGTGCCAGCAGGGCTGGGGGGACTGAAGCTTTCTTT
j_gene: TRBJ1-1
d_gene: -
v_gene: TRBV28
abundance: -

CDR3aa: CASSSYQGYEQYF
CDR3nt: TGTGCCAGTAGTAGTTACCAGGGCTACGAGCAGTACTTC
j_gene: TRBJ2-7
d_gene: -
v_gene: TRBV19
abundance: -

CDR3aa: CASSDPGHLEAFF
CDR3nt: TGTGCCAGCAGTGACCCGGGACATCTTGAAGCTTTCTTT
j_gene: TRBJ1-1
d_gene: -
v_gene: TRBV28
abundance: few

CDR3aa: CASSLAVQEAYEQYF
CDR3nt: TGTGCCAGCAGCTTGGCGGTTCAGGAGGCCTACGAGCAGTACTTC
j_gene: TRBJ2-7
d_gene: -
v_gene: TRBV5-6
abundance: -

CDR3aa: CASSAGDRAVYEQYF
CDR3nt: TGCGCCAGCAGCGCCGGGGACAGGGCCGTCTACGAGCAGTACTTC
j_gene: TRBJ2-7
d_gene: TRBD1
v_gene: TRBV5-1
abundance: -

CDR3aa: CASSMVAGGPNEQFF
CDR3nt: TGTGCCAGTAGTATGGTAGCGGGGGGGCCCAATGAGCAGTTCTTC
j_gene: TRBJ2-1
d_gene: TRBD2
v_gene: TRBV19
abundance: -

CDR3aa: CASSLWATYSNQPQHF
CDR3nt: TGTGCCAGCAGTTTATGGGCCACATATAGCAATCAGCCCCAGCATTTT
j_gene: TRBJ1-5
d_gene: -
v_gene: TRBV28
abundance: -

CDR3aa: CASSALGQGNGLGGYTF
CDR3nt: TGTGCCAGCAGTGCCCTAGGACAGGGAAATGGATTGGGGGGCTACACCTTC
j_gene: TRBJ1-2
d_gene: TRBD1
v_gene: TRBV6-1
abundance: -

CDR3aa: CASSSVASGLTVQETQYF
CDR3nt: TGTGCCAGCAGCTCCGTAGCGAGCGGCCTAACAGTCCAAGAGACCCAGTACTTC
j_gene: TRBJ2-5
d_gene: -
v_gene: TRBV5-6
abundance: -

CDR3aa: CASSQGAYEPQHF
CDR3nt: TGCGCCAGCAGCCAAGGGGCCTATGAGCCCCAGCATTTT
j_gene: TRBJ1-5
d_gene: -
v_gene: TRBV4-1
abundance: -